Sequencing of this TCR beta chain was carried out in a study of chemoradiotherapy in HPV16-positive cancers. Study-wide context: A couple of HPV16-positive patients' cells yielded candidate HPV-specific clones and common motifs.

Germline CDR1 is SGHNT and CDR2 is YYREEE (reference sequence). The length of the CDR3 is 17 residues. V gave up 1 base and J gave up 5 bases, with 19 bases separating them. The assay was immunoSEQ multiplex PCR, and TCRdb's table has in-frame clones only and misses some. Of about 6,100 clones listed, more than 65% are singletons. Sequencing was performed on tumor tissue, taken from a patient who underwent chemoradiotherapy. V gene TRBV5-4 combines with J gene TRBJ2-1; D possibly corresponds to TRBD2 (6 bases). The clonotype was recovered from a human donor with HPV-associated anogenital cancer. DNA of the CDR3: TGTGCCAGCAGCTTGTTTGTCGTAGCGGTACAGCACAATGAGCAGTTCTTC. Its protein product is CASSLFVVAVQHNEQFF. Looking up the rest from reference TRBV5-4 and TRBJ2-1 gives the full variable domain: ETGVTQSPTHLIKTRGQQVTLRCSSQSGHNTVSWYQQALGQGPQFIFQYYREEENGRGNFPPRFSGLQFPNYSSELNVNALELDDSALYLCASSLFVVAVQHNEQFFGPGTRLTVL.